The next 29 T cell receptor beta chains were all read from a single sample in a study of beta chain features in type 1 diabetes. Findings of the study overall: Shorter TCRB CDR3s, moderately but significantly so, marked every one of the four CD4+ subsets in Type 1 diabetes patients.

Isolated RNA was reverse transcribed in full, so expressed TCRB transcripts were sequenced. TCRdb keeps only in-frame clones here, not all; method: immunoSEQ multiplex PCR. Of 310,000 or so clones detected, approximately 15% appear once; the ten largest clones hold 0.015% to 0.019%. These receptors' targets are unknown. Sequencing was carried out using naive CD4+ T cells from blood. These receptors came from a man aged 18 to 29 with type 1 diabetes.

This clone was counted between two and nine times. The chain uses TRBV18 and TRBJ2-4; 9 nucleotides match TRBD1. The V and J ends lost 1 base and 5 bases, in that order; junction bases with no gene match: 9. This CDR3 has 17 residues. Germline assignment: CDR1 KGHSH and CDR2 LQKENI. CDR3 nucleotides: TGTGCCAGCTCACCACGTTTAATGGGACAGGGTGAAAACATTCAGTACTTC. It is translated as CASSPRLMGQGENIQYF.

The CDR3 is CASSYLGTVTYEQYF. The CDR3 nucleotides are TGTGCCAGCAGTTACCTCGGGACAGTTACCTACGAGCAGTACTTC. The chain combines TRBV6-5 with TRBJ2-7; 7 bases line up with TRBD1. V lost 2 bases and J lost 2; bases outside the gene matches: 6. In germline, CDR1 is MNHEY, CDR2 SVGAGI. The CDR3 runs to 15 residues.

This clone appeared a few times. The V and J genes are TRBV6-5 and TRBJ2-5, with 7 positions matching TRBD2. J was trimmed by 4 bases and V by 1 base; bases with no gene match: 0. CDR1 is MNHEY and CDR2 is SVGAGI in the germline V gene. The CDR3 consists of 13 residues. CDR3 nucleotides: TGTGCCAGCAGTTACTGGGGGGGAGAGACCCAGTACTTC. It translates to CASSYWGGETQYF.

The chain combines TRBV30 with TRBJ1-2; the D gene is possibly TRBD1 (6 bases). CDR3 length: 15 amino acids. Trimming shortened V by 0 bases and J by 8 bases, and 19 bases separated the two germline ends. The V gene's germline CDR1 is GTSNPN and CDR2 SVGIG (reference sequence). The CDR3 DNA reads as TGTGCCTGGAGTGTATATTTGGCAGGGGCTGACGGCTACACCTTC. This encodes CAWSVYLAGADGYTF.

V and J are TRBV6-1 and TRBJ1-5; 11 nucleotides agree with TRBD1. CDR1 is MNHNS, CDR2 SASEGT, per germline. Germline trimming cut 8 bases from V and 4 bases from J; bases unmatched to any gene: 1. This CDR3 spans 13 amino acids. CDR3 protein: CASGDRGNQPQHF. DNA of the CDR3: TGTGCCAGCGGGGACAGGGGGAATCAGCCCCAGCATTTT.

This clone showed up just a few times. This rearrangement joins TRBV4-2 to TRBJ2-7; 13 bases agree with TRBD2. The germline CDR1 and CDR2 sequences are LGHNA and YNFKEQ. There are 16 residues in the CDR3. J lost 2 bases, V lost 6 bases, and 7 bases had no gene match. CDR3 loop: CASSSGLAGDPYEQYF. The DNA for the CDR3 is TGTGCCAGCAGTTCCGGACTAGCGGGGGACCCCTACGAGCAGTACTTC.

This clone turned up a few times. The CDR3 DNA follows: TGTGCCAGCAGGAAGACTAGTCGCTACGAGCAGTACTTC. Protein sequence: CASRKTSRYEQYF. This sequence joins TRBV27 and TRBJ2-7; TRBD2 is a possible D gene (6 bases). Germline CDR1 is MNHEY and CDR2 is SMNVEV (reference sequence). Trimming took off 6 bases at V and 3 bases at J, with 12 bases between the two ends. CDR3 length: 13 amino acids.

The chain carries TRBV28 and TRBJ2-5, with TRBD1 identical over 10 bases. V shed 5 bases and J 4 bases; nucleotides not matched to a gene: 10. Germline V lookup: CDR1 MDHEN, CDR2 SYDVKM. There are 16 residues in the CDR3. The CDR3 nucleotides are TGTGCCAGCAGTGAGGGACAGGGGCCCGTTAGAGAGACCCAGTACTTC. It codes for CASSEGQGPVRETQYF. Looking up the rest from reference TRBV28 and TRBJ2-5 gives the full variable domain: DVKVTQSSRYLVKRTGEKVFLECVQDMDHENMFWYRQDPGLGLRLIYFSYDVKMKEKGDIPEGYSVSREKKERFSLILESASTNQTSMYLCASSEGQGPVRETQYFGPGTRLLVL.

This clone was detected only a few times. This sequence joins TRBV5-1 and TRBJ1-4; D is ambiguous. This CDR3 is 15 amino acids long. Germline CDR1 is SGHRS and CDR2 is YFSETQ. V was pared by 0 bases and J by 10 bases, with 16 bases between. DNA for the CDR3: TGCGCCAGCAGCTTGGAGGATCCTCTGCGAGGAAAACTGTTTTTT. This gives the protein CASSLEDPLRGKLFF.

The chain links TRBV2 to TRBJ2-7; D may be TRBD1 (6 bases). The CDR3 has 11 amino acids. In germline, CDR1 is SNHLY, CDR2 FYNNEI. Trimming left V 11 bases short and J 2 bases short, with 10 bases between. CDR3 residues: CAGRTAYEQYF. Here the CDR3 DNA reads TGTGCCGGACGGACAGCCTACGAGCAGTACTTC.

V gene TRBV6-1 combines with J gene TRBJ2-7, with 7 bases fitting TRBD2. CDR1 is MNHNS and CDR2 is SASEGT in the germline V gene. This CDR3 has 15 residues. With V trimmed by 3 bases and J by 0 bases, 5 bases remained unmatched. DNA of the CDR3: TGTGCCAGCAGTGACCTAGCGGTGAGCTCCTACGAGCAGTACTTC. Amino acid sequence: CASSDLAVSSYEQYF.

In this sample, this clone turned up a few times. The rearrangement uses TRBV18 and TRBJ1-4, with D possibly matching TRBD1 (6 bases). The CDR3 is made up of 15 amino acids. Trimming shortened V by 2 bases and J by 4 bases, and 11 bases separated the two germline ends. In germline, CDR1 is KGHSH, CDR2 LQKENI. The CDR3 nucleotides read TGTGCCAGCTCACCATCGGGACACAATAATGAAAAACTGTTTTTT. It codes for CASSPSGHNNEKLFF.

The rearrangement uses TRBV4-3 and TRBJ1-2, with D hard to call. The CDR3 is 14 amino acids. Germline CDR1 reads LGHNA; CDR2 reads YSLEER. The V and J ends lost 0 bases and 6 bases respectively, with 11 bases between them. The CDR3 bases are TGCGCCAGCAGCCAAGAAGTGCAGGTCCATGGCTACACCTTC. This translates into CASSQEVQVHGYTF.

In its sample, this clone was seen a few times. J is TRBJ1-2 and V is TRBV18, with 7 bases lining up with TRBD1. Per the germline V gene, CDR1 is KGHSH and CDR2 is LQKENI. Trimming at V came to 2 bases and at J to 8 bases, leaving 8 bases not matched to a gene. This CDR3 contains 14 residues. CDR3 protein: CASSPALQDRGYTF. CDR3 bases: TGTGCCAGCTCACCAGCTCTTCAGGACAGGGGCTACACCTTC.

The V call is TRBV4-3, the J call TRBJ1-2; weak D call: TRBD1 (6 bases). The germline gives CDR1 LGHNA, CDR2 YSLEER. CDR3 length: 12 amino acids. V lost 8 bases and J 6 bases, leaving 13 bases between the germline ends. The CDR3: CASSTGIHGYTF. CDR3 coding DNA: TGCGCCAGCTCCACAGGGATTCATGGCTACACCTTC.

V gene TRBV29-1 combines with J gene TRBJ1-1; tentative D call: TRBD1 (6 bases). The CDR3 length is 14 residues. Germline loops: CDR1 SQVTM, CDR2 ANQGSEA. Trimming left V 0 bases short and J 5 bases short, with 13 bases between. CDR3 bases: TGCAGCGTTGAAGACCACAGGGCTGCAACTGAAGCTTTCTTT. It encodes CSVEDHRAATEAFF.

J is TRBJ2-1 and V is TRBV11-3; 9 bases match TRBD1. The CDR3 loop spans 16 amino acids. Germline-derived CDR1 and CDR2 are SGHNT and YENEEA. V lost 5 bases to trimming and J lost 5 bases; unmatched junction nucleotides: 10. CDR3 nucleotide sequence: TGTGCCAGCAGCCCTGGGACAGGGCCCTCACACAATGAGCAGTTCTTC. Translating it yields CASSPGTGPSHNEQFF.

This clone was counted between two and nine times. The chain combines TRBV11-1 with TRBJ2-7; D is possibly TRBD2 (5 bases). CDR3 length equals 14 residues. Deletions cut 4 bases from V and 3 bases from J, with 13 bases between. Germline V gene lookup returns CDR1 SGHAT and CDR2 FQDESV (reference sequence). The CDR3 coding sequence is TGTGCCAGCAGCTCCCGGGCGCGGGTCTACGAGCAGTACTTC. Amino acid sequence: CASSSRARVYEQYF. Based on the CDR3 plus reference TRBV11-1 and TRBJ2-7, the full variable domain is EAEVAQSPRYKITEKSQAVAFWCDPISGHATLYWYRQILGQGPELLVQFQDESVVDDSQLPKDRFSAERLKGVDSTLKIQPAELGDSAMYLCASSSRARVYEQYFGPGTRLTVT.

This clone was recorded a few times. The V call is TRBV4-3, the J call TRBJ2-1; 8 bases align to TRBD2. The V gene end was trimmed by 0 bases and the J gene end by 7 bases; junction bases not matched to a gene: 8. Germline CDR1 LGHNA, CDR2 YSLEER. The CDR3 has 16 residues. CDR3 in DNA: TGCGCCAGCAGCCAAGATCCCCGGGGGGGCCGTAATGAGCAGTTCTTC. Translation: CASSQDPRGGRNEQFF.

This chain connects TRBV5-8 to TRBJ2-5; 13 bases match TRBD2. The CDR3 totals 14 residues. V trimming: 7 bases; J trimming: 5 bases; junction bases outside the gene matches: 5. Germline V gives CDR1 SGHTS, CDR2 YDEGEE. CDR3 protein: CASSGLAGTETQYF. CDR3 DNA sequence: TGTGCCAGCTCGGGACTAGCGGGAACGGAGACCCAGTACTTC.

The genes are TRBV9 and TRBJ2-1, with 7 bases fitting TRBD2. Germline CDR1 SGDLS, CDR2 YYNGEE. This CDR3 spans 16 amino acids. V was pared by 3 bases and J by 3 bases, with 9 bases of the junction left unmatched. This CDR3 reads CASSAFGEGLYNEQFF. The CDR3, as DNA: TGTGCCAGCAGCGCCTTCGGGGAGGGCCTCTACAATGAGCAGTTCTTC.

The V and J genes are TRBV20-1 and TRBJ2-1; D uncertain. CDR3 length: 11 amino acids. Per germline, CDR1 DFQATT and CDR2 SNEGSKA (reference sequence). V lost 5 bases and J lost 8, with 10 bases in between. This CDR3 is CSAGRMDEQFF. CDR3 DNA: TGCAGTGCTGGGCGTATGGATGAGCAGTTCTTC.

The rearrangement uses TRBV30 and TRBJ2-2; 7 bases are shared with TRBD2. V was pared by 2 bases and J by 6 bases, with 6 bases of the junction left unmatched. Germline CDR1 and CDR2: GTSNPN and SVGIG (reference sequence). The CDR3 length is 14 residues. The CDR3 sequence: CAWSRGGSAGELFF. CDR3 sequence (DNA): TGTGCCTGGAGTCGAGGCGGGAGTGCCGGGGAGCTGTTTTTT. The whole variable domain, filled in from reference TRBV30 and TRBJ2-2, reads SQTIHQWPATLVQPVGSPLSLECTVEGTSNPNLYWYRQAAGRGLQLLFYSVGIGQISSEVPQNLSASRPQDRQFILSSKKLLLSDSGFYLCAWSRGGSAGELFFGEGSRLTVL.

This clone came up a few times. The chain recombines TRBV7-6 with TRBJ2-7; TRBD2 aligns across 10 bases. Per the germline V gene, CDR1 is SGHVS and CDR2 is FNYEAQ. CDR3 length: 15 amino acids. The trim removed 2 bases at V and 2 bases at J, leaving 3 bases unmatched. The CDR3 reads CASSLRTSGPYEQYF. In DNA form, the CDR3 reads TGTGCCAGCAGCTTAAGGACTAGCGGCCCCTACGAGCAGTACTTC.

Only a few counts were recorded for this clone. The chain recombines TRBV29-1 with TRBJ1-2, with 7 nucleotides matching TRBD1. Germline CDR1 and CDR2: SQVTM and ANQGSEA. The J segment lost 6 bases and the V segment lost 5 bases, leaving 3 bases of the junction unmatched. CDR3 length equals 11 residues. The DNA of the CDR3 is TGCAGCGTTAGACAGGGAAATGGCTACACCTTC. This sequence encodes CSVRQGNGYTF.

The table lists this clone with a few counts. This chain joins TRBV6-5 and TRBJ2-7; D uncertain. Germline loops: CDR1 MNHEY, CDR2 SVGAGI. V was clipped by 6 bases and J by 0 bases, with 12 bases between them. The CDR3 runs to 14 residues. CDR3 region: CASSHARVSYEQYF. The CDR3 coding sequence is TGTGCCAGCAGCCATGCACGGGTCTCCTACGAGCAGTACTTC.

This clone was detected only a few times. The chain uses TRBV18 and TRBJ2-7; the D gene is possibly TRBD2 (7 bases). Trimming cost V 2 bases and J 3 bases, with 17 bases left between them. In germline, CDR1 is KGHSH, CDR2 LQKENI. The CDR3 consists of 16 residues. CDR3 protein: CASSPESRGALYEQYF. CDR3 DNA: TGTGCCAGCTCACCAGAGTCCCGGGGGGCGCTCTACGAGCAGTACTTC.

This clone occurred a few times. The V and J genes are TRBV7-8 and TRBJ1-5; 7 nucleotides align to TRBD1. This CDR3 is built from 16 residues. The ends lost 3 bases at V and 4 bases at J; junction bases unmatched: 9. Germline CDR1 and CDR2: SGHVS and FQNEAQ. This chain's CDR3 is CASSFVATGRNQPQHF. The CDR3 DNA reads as TGTGCCAGCAGCTTCGTGGCGACAGGGAGAAATCAGCCCCAGCATTTT.

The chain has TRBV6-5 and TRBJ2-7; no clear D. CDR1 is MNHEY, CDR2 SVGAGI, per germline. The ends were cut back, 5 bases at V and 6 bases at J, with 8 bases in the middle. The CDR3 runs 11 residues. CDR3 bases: TGTGCCAGCAGTACCTACGGCGAGCAGTACTTC. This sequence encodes CASSTYGEQYF.